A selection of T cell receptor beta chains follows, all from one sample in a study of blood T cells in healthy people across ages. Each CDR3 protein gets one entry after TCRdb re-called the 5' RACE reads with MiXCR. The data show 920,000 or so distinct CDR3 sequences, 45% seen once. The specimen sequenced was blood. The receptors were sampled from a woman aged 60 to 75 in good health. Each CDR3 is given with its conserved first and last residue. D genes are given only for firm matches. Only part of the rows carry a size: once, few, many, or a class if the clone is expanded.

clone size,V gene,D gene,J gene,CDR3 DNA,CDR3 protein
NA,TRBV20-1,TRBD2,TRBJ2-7,TGCAGTGCTACAGGGGTCCTAGCGGGAGTCGATGAGCAGTACTTC,CSATGVLAGVDEQYF
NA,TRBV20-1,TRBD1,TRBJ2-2,TGCAGTGCGAGACTCAGGGGGCTGGACACCGGGGAGCTGTTTTTT,CSARLRGLDTGELFF
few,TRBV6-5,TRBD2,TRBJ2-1,TGTGCCAGCAGCCCCAGGGACTACTCCTACAATGAGCAGTTCTTC,CASSPRDYSYNEQFF
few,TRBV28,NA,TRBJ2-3,TGTGCCACCCTTCCCCCGGGGATAAGGGAGTCAAATACGCAGTATTTT,CATLPPGIRESNTQYF
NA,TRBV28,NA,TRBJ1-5,TGTGCCAGCAGTCCCGACAGGTTCAATCAGCCCCAGCATTTT,CASSPDRFNQPQHF
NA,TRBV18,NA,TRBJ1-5,TGTGCCAGCTCCCCCCTACTAGATCAGCCCCAGCATTTT,CASSPLLDQPQHF
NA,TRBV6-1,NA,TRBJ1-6,TGTGCCAGCAGTGAACAGGGAGATAATTCACCCCTCCACTTT,CASSEQGDNSPLHF
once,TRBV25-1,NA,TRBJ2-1,TGTGCCAACACCTCTCCGGCTCCCCGGAATGAGCAGTTCTTC,CANTSPAPRNEQFF
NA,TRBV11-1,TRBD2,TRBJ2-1,TGTGCCAGCAGCTCAAGACCGGGTGTTAGCGGGAGATACAGTGAGCAGTTCTTC,CASSSRPGVSGRYSEQFF
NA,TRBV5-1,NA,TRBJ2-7,TGCGCCAGCAGCTTGGAGGACGGAGGCTACGAGCAGTACTTC,CASSLEDGGYEQYF
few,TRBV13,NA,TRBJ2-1,TGTGCCAGCAGCCCTCGGGCGCAGAGCTCCTACAATGAGCAGTTCTTC,CASSPRAQSSYNEQFF
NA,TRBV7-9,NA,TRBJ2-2,TGTGCCAGCAGCCCGTCCGGGGGTACGAACACCGGGGAGCTGTTTTTT,CASSPSGGTNTGELFF
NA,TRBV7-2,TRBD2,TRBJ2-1,TGTGCCAGCAGCTTAGCCGGGACTAGCGGGGTGGGGAGGCAGTTCTTC,CASSLAGTSGVGRQFF
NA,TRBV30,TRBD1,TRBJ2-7,TGTGCCTGGAGTCTGACAGGGGGGTACGAGCAGTACTTC,CAWSLTGGYEQYF
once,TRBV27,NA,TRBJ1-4,TGTGCCAGCAGCCTCGCCGGCGGGGCCCGTGAAAAACTGTTTTTT,CASSLAGGAREKLFF
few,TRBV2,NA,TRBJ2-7,TGTGCCAGCGGGGACTTACAGTACTTC,CASGDLQYF
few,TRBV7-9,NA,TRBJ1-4,TGTGCCAGCAGCCGCATTGGGGGAGGTGAAAAACTGTTTTTT,CASSRIGGGEKLFF
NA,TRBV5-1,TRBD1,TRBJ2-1,TGCGCCAGCAGCCGGGGACAGGACACCTTATACAATGAGCAGTTCTTC,CASSRGQDTLYNEQFF
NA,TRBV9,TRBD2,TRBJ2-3,TGTGCCAGCAGCGTAGGGGTCCCGGGAGGTTTGGCAGATACGCAGTATTTT,CASSVGVPGGLADTQYF
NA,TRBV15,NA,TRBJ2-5,TGTGCCACCAGCAACCTGTACCAAGAGACCCAGTACTTC,CATSNLYQETQYF
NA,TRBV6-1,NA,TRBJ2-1,TGTGCCAGCAGTGGTCCGGGTCCCTACAATGAGCAGTTCTTC,CASSGPGPYNEQFF
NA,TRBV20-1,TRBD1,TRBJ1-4,TGCAGTGCTAGAGGGCAGGGGGGAACTAATGAAAAACTGTTTTTT,CSARGQGGTNEKLFF
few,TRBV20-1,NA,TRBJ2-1,TGCAGTGCAAGGAACCCAAGGTACAATGAGCAGTTCTTC,CSARNPRYNEQFF
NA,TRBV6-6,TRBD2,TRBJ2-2,TGTGCCAGCAGTTACCCGGGACTAGCTTTAGCGGAGCTGTTTTTT,CASSYPGLALAELFF
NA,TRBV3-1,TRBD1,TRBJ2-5,TGTGCCAGCAGAACAGGGGGCAGAGAGACCCAGTACTTC,CASRTGGRETQYF
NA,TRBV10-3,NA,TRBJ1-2,TGTGCCATCAGTGACCCGGTCAACTATGGCTACACCTTC,CAISDPVNYGYTF
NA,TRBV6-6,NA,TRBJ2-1,TGTGCCAGCAGTACCGGAGCCTACAATGAGCAGTTCTTC,CASSTGAYNEQFF
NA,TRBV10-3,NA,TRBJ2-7,TGTGCCATCAGTCGCGACGGGAGCAACGAGCAGTACTTC,CAISRDGSNEQYF
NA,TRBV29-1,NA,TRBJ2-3,TGCAGCGGGGACTCCCCCACAGATACGCAGTATTTT,CSGDSPTDTQYF
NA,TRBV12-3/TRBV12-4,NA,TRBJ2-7,TGTGCCAGCAGTGGAGACAGGGGACTAGTCGTGTCCTACGAGCAGTACTTC,CASSGDRGLVVSYEQYF
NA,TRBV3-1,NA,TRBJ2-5,TGTGCCAACAGCCGGACCTACCAAGAGACCCAGTACTTC,CANSRTYQETQYF
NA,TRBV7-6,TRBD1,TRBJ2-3,TGTGCCAGCAGTAAGGGACAGGGGGGCGCAGATACGCAGTATTTT,CASSKGQGGADTQYF
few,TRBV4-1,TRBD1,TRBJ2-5,TGCGCCAGCAGCCCGAGGGACAGAGTGGGGACCCAGTACTTC,CASSPRDRVGTQYF
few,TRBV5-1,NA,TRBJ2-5,TGCGCCAGCAGCTTGGCGGGTAGCGGCCAAGAGACCCAGTACTTC,CASSLAGSGQETQYF
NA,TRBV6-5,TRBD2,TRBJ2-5,TGTGCCAGCAGCCCCGGGGCTAGCGGGACTGAGCAGTACTTC,CASSPGASGTEQYF
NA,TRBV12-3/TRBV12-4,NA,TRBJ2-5,TGTGCCTGCAGTAGGACGGGACCTCAAGAGACCCAGTACTTC,CACSRTGPQETQYF
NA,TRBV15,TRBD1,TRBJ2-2,TGTGCCACCCATACCGGGACAGCGAACACCGGGGAGCTGTTTTTT,CATHTGTANTGELFF
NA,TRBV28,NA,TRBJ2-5,TGTGCCAGCAGTTTGAGCTCGGTGGAGACCCAGTACTTC,CASSLSSVETQYF
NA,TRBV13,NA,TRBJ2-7,TGTGCCAGCAGCTCCTTCGGGGTGGGCTCCTACGAGCAGTACTTC,CASSSFGVGSYEQYF
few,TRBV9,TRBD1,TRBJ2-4,TGTGCCAGCAGCGTACGGGCCGACAGGGGATCCAAAAACATTCAGTACTTC,CASSVRADRGSKNIQYF
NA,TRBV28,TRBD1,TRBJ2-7,TGTGCCAGCTATCCCTCCGGGACAGGAACCTACAAGCAGTACTTC,CASYPSGTGTYKQYF
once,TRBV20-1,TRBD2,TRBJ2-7,TGCAGTGCGTGGACTAGCGTCGATTACGAGCAGTACTTC,CSAWTSVDYEQYF
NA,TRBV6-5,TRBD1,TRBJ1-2,TGTGCCAGCAGTTACTCGTCCCTGGGACAGGGAAATTCAAACTATGGCTACACCTTC,CASSYSSLGQGNSNYGYTF
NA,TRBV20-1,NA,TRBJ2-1,TGCAGTGCCTCCCCGCCAGCTAGCGTGGTCGAGGGTGAGCAGTTCTTC,CSASPPASVVEGEQFF
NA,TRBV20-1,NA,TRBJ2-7,TGCAGTGCTAGAGATCCCACCTTGGCCTTCTACGAGCAGTACTTC,CSARDPTLAFYEQYF
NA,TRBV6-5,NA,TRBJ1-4,TGTGCCAGCAGCCGTGGGTGGACTAATGAAAAACTGTTTTTT,CASSRGWTNEKLFF
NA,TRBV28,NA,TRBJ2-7,TGTGCCAGCAGTTTAGGTCAGGGGCGGGAGTGGTACGAGCAGTACTTC,CASSLGQGREWYEQYF
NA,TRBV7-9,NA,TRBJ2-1,TGTGCCAGCAGCTTAAGCGCAGGTTTCCCTAACTCTGAGCAGTTCTTC,CASSLSAGFPNSEQFF
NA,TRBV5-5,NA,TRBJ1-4,TGTGCCAGCAGCCCAGGGGCGGACAGCTCTAGTGAAAAACTGTTTTTT,CASSPGADSSSEKLFF
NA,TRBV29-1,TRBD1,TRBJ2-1,TGCAGCGTTACACAGACAGGGGGGAGTTCTGAGTTCTTC,CSVTQTGGSSEFF
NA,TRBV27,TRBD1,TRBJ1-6,TGTGCCAGCAGTTTGGGACAGGTCAATTCACCCCTCCACTTT,CASSLGQVNSPLHF
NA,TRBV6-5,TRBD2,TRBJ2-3,TGTGCCAGCAGTTACTTAGCTAGCGGGAGCCCAGATACGCAGTATTTT,CASSYLASGSPDTQYF
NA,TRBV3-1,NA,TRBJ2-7,TGTGCCAGCAGTGGGGGCCAACCGGGTAGGGACGAGCAGTACTTC,CASSGGQPGRDEQYF
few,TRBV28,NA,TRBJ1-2,TGTGCCAGCAGTTCTTCAGGGAGTGGCTACACCTTC,CASSSSGSGYTF